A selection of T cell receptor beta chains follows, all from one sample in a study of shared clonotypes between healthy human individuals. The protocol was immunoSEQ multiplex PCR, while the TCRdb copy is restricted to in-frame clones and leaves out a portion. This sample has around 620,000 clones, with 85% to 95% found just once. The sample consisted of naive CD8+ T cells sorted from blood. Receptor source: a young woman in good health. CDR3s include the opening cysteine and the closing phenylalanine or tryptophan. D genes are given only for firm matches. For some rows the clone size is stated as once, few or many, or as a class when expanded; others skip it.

CASSLSADYEQYF,TGTGCCAGTAGTTTGTCAGCAGACTACGAGCAGTACTTC,.,TRBJ2-7,TRBV19,.
CASRRDPDTEAFF,TGTGCCAGCAGGAGGGACCCCGACACTGAAGCTTTCTTT,.,TRBJ1-1,TRBV2,.
CASRDWQETQYF,TGTGCCAGCCGGGACTGGCAAGAGACCCAGTACTTC,.,TRBJ2-5,TRBV27,.
CASGIHRNTEAFF,TGTGCCAGCGGGATACACAGGAACACTGAAGCTTTCTTT,.,TRBJ1-1,TRBV28,.
CAWSRFDRDQPQHF,TGTGCCTGGAGTCGTTTCGACAGGGATCAGCCCCAGCATTTT,.,TRBJ1-5,TRBV30,TRBD1
CASSGGDSNQPQHF,TGTGCCAGCAGCGGAGGGGACAGCAATCAGCCCCAGCATTTT,.,TRBJ1-5,TRBV9,.
CASSSRATPSYEQYF,TGCGCCAGCAGCTCCCGAGCCACACCCTCCTACGAGCAGTACTTC,once,TRBJ2-7,TRBV4-1,.
CASSRQGAAKNIQYF,TGTGCCAGCAGTCGACAGGGGGCCGCCAAAAACATTCAGTACTTC,.,TRBJ2-4,TRBV6-4,TRBD1
CASSLDRTNTEAFF,TGTGCCAGCAGCTTAGACCGCACAAACACTGAAGCTTTCTTT,once,TRBJ1-1,TRBV11-2,.
CASSPTGSTQYF,TGCGCCAGCAGCCCCACAGGGTCAACGCAGTATTTT,.,TRBJ2-3,TRBV5-1,.
CASSRGVRFNEQFF,TGTGCCAGCAGCCGCGGAGTCCGGTTCAATGAGCAGTTCTTC,.,TRBJ2-1,TRBV28,.
CASRGVNEKLFF,TGTGCCAGCAGGGGAGTCAACGAAAAACTGTTTTTT,.,TRBJ1-4,TRBV2,.
CASSFSAYYEQYF,TGTGCCAGCAGCTTCAGCGCTTACTACGAGCAGTACTTC,.,TRBJ2-7,TRBV7-2,.
CASSFQFTGELFF,TGTGCCAGCAGTTTTCAGTTCACCGGGGAGCTGTTTTTT,.,TRBJ2-2,TRBV28,.
CASSVAPSPGMEGSYEQYF,TGTGCCAGCAGCGTAGCCCCATCCCCCGGGATGGAGGGATCCTACGAGCAGTACTTC,.,TRBJ2-7,TRBV9,.
CAIGTGGQGGIYEQYF,TGTGCCATCGGGACTGGGGGACAGGGCGGAATCTACGAGCAGTACTTC,.,TRBJ2-7,TRBV10-3,TRBD1
CASSVRDSYEQYF,TGTGCCAGCAGCGTCCGGGACTCCTACGAGCAGTACTTC,.,TRBJ2-7,TRBV5-6,.
CSALWGGLAFF,TGCAGTGCTTTATGGGGGGGGCTCGCTTTCTTT,.,TRBJ1-1,TRBV20-1,.
CASSLFGVNRNEQFF,TGTGCCAGCAGTTTATTTGGGGTTAATCGTAATGAGCAGTTCTTC,.,TRBJ2-1,TRBV28,.
CASSFGSRTGGNTIYF,TGTGCCAGCAGCTTCGGGTCACGGACAGGAGGAAACACCATATATTTT,.,TRBJ1-3,TRBV11-2,TRBD1